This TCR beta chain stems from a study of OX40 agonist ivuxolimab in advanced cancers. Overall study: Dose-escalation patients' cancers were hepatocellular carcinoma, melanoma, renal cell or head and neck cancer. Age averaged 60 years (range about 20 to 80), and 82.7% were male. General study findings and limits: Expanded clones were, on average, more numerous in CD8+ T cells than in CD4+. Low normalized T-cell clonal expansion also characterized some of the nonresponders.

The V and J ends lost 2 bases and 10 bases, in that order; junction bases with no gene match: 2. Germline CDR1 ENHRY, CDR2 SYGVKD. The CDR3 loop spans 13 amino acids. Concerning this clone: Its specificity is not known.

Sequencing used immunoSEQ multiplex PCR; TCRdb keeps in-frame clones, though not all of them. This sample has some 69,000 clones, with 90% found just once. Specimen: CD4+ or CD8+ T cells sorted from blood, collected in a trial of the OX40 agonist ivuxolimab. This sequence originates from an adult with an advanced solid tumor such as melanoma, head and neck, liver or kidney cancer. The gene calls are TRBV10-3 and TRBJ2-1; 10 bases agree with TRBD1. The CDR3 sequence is CAISEGDRGEQFF. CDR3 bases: TGTGCCATCAGTGAGGGGGACAGGGGCGAGCAGTTCTTC.